This TCR beta chain originates from a study of blood T cell repertoires in COVID-19. About the research overall: Researchers got acute and convalescent COVID-19 samples from the United States, Italy and Spain. The cDNA or gDNA used as material had been derived from T cells, B-cell-depleted T cells, or PBMCs.

Grouping used clinical history reported by participants in a survey and questionnaire. Original processing methods: Reference gene primer amplification gave estimated nucleated cell counts. Sequencing was performed with immunoSEQ multiplex PCR; in TCRdb, only in-frame clones are kept and a portion is missing. The V and J calls and clone size are taken from that table; D and trimming were inferred from the DNA. The sample consists of 200,000 to 250,000 clones, 84% of them appearing once. This clone was detected once. Per the germline V gene, CDR1 is KGHSH and CDR2 is LQKENI. V was shortened by 3 bases and J by 5 bases, with 9 bases between the two germline ends. This CDR3 has 13 residues.

The chain employs TRBV18 and TRBJ2-3, with a weak D call TRBD2 (5 bases). This receptor was taken from a woman in her thirties or forties who had recovered from COVID-19. The sequencing input was PBMCs or T cells enriched from blood (not recorded which). CDR3 region: CASSPGSGDTQYF. DNA for the CDR3: TGTGCCAGCTCACCTGGGAGCGGAGATACGCAGTATTTT.